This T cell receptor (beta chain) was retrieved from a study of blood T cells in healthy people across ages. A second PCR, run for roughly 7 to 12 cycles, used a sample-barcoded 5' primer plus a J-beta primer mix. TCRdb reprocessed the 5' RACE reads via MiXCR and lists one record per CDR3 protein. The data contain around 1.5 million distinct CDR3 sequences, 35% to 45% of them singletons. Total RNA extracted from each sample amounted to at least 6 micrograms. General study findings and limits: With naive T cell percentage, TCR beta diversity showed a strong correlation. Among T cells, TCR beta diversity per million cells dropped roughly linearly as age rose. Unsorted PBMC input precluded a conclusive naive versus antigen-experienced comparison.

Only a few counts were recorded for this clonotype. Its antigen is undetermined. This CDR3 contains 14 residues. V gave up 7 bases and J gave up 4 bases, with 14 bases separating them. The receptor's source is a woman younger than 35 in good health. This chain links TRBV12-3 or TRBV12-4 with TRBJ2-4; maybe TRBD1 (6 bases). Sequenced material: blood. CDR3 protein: CASKTDRLKNIQYF. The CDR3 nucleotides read TGTGCCAGCAAGACTGACAGGTTAAAAAACATTCAGTACTTC.